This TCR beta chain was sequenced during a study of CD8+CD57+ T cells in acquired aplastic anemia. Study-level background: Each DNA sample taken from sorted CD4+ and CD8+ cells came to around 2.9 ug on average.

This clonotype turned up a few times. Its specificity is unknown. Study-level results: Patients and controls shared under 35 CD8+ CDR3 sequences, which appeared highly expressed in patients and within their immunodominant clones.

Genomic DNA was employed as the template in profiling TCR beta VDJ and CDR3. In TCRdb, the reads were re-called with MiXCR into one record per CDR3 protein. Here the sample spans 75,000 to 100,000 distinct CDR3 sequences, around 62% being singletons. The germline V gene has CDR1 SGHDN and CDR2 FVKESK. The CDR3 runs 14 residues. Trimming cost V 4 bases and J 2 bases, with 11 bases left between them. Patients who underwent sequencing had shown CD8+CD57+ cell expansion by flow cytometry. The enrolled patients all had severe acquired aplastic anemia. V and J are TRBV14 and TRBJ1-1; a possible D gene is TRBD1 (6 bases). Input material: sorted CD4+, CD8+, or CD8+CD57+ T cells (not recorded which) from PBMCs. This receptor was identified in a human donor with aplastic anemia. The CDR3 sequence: CASSRQAANTEAFF. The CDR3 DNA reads TGTGCCAGCAGCCGACAGGCAGCAAACACTGAAGCTTTCTTT.